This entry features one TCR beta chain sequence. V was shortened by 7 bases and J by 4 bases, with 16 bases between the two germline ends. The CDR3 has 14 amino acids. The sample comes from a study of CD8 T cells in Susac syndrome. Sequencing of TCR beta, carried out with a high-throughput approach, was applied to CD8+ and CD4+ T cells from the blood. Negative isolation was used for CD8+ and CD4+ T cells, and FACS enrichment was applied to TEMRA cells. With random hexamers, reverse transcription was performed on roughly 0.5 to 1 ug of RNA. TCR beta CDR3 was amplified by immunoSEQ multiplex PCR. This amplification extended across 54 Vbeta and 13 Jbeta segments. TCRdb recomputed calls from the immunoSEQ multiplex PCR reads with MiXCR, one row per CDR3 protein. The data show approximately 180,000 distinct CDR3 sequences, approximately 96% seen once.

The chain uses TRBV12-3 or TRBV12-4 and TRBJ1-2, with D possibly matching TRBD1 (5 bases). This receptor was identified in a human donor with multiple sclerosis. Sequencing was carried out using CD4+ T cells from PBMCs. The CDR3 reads CASTSRGWFYGYTF. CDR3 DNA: TGTGCCAGCACCTCCCGGGGGTGGTTCTATGGCTACACCTTC.